The next 23 T cell receptor beta chains were all read from a single sample in a study of regulatory T cells in long-lasting Graves disease. The time point here: newly diagnosed GD, antithyroid drugs for less than 3 months. PBMC RNA was the source of the TCR library. Both iRepertoire HTBI primers and Arm-PCR of CDR3 regions were used to build the TCR beta libraries. TCRdb called the multiplex PCR reads again in MiXCR, with one record for every CDR3 protein. The table includes about 530,000 distinct CDR3 sequences, 16% detected once. Separately, the same data were catalogued under a study of T cells in Graves' hyperthyroidism and ophthalmopathy.

The sample was peripheral blood mononuclear cells (PBMCs), taken at new diagnosis, from a patient treated with antithyroid drugs. All receptors derive from a woman aged 35-60 years with Graves disease.

DNA for the CDR3: TGTGCCAGCACCGAGGTCGCGGACGGGGAGCTGTTTTTT. Its protein is CASTEVADGELFF. This chain joins TRBV6-1 and TRBJ2-2; D is undetermined. This CDR3 contains 13 residues. V lost 7 bases to trimming and J lost 7 bases, with 13 bases between them. The germline CDR1 and CDR2 sequences are MNHNS and SASEGT.

This clonotype was recorded many times. The chain links TRBV19 to TRBJ1-1; D not resolved. CDR3 length: 15 amino acids. Trimming pared 5 bases from V and 0 bases from J, leaving 13 bases between. Germline V gives CDR1 LNHDA, CDR2 SQIVND (reference sequence). CDR3 amino acids: CASSLGRTLNTEAFF. For the CDR3, the DNA is TGTGCCAGTAGTCTCGGACGGACCCTGAACACTGAAGCTTTCTTT.

This clonotype was observed a handful of times. The chain employs TRBV20-1 and TRBJ2-7; weak D call: TRBD1 (5 bases). CDR3 size: 13 residues. Between the trimmed V and J ends, which lost 5 bases and 1 base, there was a span of 12 bases. CDR1 is DFQATT and CDR2 is SNEGSKA in the germline V gene (reference sequence). The CDR3 DNA reads TGCAGTGCTTTCAACAGGATTTCCTACGAGCAGTACTTC. This sequence encodes CSAFNRISYEQYF.

The V and J genes are TRBV27 and TRBJ2-3; D gene uncertain. The germline V gene encodes CDR1 MNHEY and CDR2 SMNVEV (reference sequence). V lost 5 bases and J 2 bases, leaving 8 bases between the germline ends. The CDR3 has 13 residues. Written as DNA, the CDR3 is TGTGCCAGCAGTCCTCGCAACACAGATACGCAGTATTTT. This encodes CASSPRNTDTQYF.

The DNA for the CDR3 is TGTGCCAGCAGCTTGGACCAGATCACTGAAGCTTTCTTT. Its translation: CASSLDQITEAFF. The gene calls are TRBV5-4 and TRBJ1-1; D not resolved. V was trimmed by 0 bases and J by 4 bases, leaving 7 bases between them. This CDR3 is built from 13 residues. Germline assignment: CDR1 SGHNT and CDR2 YYREEE (reference sequence).

This clonotype showed up many times. This sequence joins TRBV6-2 or TRBV6-3 and TRBJ2-3; no reliable D call. CDR1 and CDR2 (germline): MNHEY, SVGEGT. V lost 6 bases and J 2 bases, leaving 9 bases between the germline ends. This CDR3 has 13 residues. The CDR3 DNA reads TGTGCCAGCAGGACACGAATCACAGATACGCAGTATTTT. Translated, it gives CASRTRITDTQYF.

The chain uses TRBV29-1 and TRBJ2-5, with 9 bases aligning to TRBD2. The J segment lost 5 bases and the V segment lost 1 base, leaving 8 bases of the junction unmatched. Germline CDR1 is SQVTM and CDR2 is ANQGSEA. The CDR3 has 15 amino acids. The DNA of the CDR3 is TGCAGCGTTGAAGTGGCTAGCGGGGAGTTTGAGACCCAGTACTTC. This sequence encodes CSVEVASGEFETQYF.

This clonotype appeared many times. The chain uses TRBV18 and TRBJ1-4; TRBD1 agrees at 7 bases. Germline trimming cut 4 bases from V and 4 bases from J; bases unmatched to any gene: 6. The CDR3 runs 15 residues. CDR1 and CDR2 from the germline V gene are KGHSH and LQKENI. The CDR3 DNA follows: TGTGCCAGCTCACTATACGGGACAGATAATGAAAAACTGTTTTTT. This codes for CASSLYGTDNEKLFF.

This sequence joins TRBV10-3 and TRBJ1-6; a weak D match, TRBD1 (5 bases). The V end was cut by 0 bases, the J end by 9 bases, with 18 bases between. The V gene's germline CDR1 is ENHRY and CDR2 SYGVKD. The CDR3 has 17 amino acids. CDR3 loop: CAISESHYQGDSSPLHF. CDR3 nucleotides: TGTGCCATCAGTGAGTCCCATTACCAGGGTGACAGTTCACCCCTCCACTTT.

This clonotype was found a few times. The chain joins TRBV2 to TRBJ1-1, with 8 bases fitting TRBD1. The germline V gene has CDR1 SNHLY and CDR2 FYNNEI. With V trimmed by 4 bases and J by 1 base, 8 bases remained unmatched. The CDR3 contains 16 residues. CDR3 residues: CASSVMGGQGNTEAFF. In DNA form, the CDR3 reads TGTGCCAGCAGTGTAATGGGCGGACAGGGGAACACTGAAGCTTTCTTT.

This clonotype has a count of ten or more. The chain is built from TRBV20-1 and TRBJ2-1; D not certain. Germline CDR1 DFQATT, CDR2 SNEGSKA (reference sequence). The V gene lost 6 bases and the J gene lost 4 bases, with 10 bases spanning the gap. The length of the CDR3 is 12 residues. The DNA for the CDR3 is TGCAGTGCCCCGCGAGATTACAATGAGCAGTTCTTC. Amino acids: CSAPRDYNEQFF.

A remark on this clonotype: A single base separates this from a much larger clone, so it may be a read error. The V and J genes are TRBV5-8 and TRBJ1-2; no firm D call. CDR1 and CDR2 from the germline V gene are SGHTS and YDEGEE. Between the trimmed V and J ends, which lost 4 bases and 3 bases, there was a span of 7 bases. The CDR3 length is 12 residues. The CDR3 DNA sequence: TGTGCCAGCAGCCATAGGGACTATGGCTACACCTTC. Translating gives CASSHRDYGYTF.

The sample holds many counts of this clonotype. The chain couples TRBV30 to TRBJ1-3; D is possibly TRBD1 (5 bases). The V and J ends lost 1 base and 4 bases respectively, with 11 bases between them. Germline V gene lookup returns CDR1 GTSNPN and CDR2 SVGIG (reference sequence). This CDR3 region has 14 residues. The chain's CDR3 is CAWSAGGSGNTIYF. CDR3 in DNA: TGTGCCTGGAGTGCTGGGGGTTCGGGAAACACCATATATTTT.

This clonotype was seen at least ten times. This chain uses TRBV12-3 or TRBV12-4 with TRBJ2-7; D not certain. Trimming cost V 3 bases and J 6 bases, with 12 bases left between them. The CDR3 runs 13 residues. This CDR3 reads CASSFMRSSEQYF. The CDR3 region has the DNA TGTGCCAGCAGTTTTATGAGGTCATCCGAGCAGTACTTC.

The rearrangement uses TRBV19 and TRBJ1-1; TRBD1 aligns across 7 bases. The CDR3 loop spans 14 amino acids. The junction had 6 bases not matched to a gene; V was cut back by 8 bases and J by 0 bases. Germline loops: CDR1 LNHDA, CDR2 SQIVND (reference sequence). CDR3 coding DNA: TGTGCCAGTTACTCCGGGACAGTGAACACTGAAGCTTTCTTT. Protein sequence: CASYSGTVNTEAFF.

At least ten counts were recorded for this clonotype. The rearrangement joins TRBV12-3 or TRBV12-4 to TRBJ2-3, with no clear D. The CDR3 contains 14 residues. V lost 1 base and J 4 bases, leaving 9 bases between the germline ends. In DNA form, the CDR3 reads TGTGCCAGCAGTTTAGTATCCTTCGCAGATACGCAGTATTTT. This gives the protein CASSLVSFADTQYF.

This clonotype was detected many times. The chain has TRBV20-1 and TRBJ2-3; possibly TRBD1 for D (8 bases). The CDR3 runs to 18 residues. In germline, CDR1 is DFQATT, CDR2 SNEGSKA (reference sequence). The V end was cut by 6 bases, the J end by 2 bases, with 27 bases between. The CDR3 loop reads CSAQNPVTGGGTTDTQYF. CDR3 DNA: TGCAGTGCCCAAAACCCGGTCACAGGGGGGGGTACCACAGATACGCAGTATTTT.

The table lists this clonotype with many counts. The chain employs TRBV3-1 and TRBJ1-1; unclear D gene. V was cut by 6 bases and J by 10 bases, with 18 bases left in between. Germline CDR1 reads LGHDT; CDR2 reads YNNKEL (reference sequence). The CDR3 covers 13 residues. DNA for the CDR3: TGTGCCAGCAGTCAGAATTTGGGATCTCGAGCTTTCTTT. Translation gives CASSQNLGSRAFF. Variable domain in full (rest from reference TRBV3-1 and TRBJ1-1): DTAVSQTPKYLVTQMGNDKSIKCEQNLGHDTMYWYKQDSKKFLKIMFSYNNKELIINETVPNRFSPKSPDKAHLNLHINSLELGDSAVYFCASSQNLGSRAFFGQGTRLTVV.

This clonotype was counted between two and nine times. An end of the junction differs from the germline gene, which may be a read error. The rearrangement joins TRBV12-3 or TRBV12-4 to TRBJ2-3; D is unclear. This CDR3 is 13 amino acids long. The CDR3 nucleotides are TGCGCCGGCAGTTTAGGGCAGGCAGATACGCAGTATTTT. It yields the protein CAGSLGQADTQYF.

This clonotype was seen ten or more times. V and J are TRBV7-8 and TRBJ2-1; TRBD1 matches 9 bases. Germline lookup yields CDR1 SGHVS and CDR2 FQNEAQ. After removal of 6 bases from V and 1 base from J, the junction contained 7 bases not matched to a gene. The CDR3 contains 16 residues. The CDR3 here is CASSLGQGGSYNEQFF. CDR3 nucleotide sequence: TGTGCCAGCAGTTTGGGACAGGGTGGGTCCTACAATGAGCAGTTCTTC.

This clonotype has at least ten counts. The junction departs from the called germline gene at one end, perhaps through a read error. The chain combines TRBV12-3 or TRBV12-4 with TRBJ2-7; TRBD2 is a possible D gene (6 bases). The CDR3 runs 11 residues. CDR3 sequence reads: CASSLGREQYF. For the CDR3, the DNA is TGCGCCAGCAGCTTAGGGAGGGAGCAGTACTTC.

This clonotype was found a few times. The rearrangement joins TRBV28 to TRBJ2-1; 11 nucleotides match TRBD2. The germline V gene encodes CDR1 MDHEN and CDR2 SYDVKM. The V gene end was trimmed by 7 bases and the J gene end by 6 bases; junction bases not matched to a gene: 11. CDR3 size: 16 residues. The CDR3 DNA reads as TGTGCCAGCACAGGGGTTAGCGGGGGGGCGGGCAATGAGCAGTTCTTC. Translation: CASTGVSGGAGNEQFF.

Many counts were recorded for this clonotype. The J gene is TRBJ1-1, the V gene TRBV30, with D hard to call. The CDR3 is 12 residues long. The germline V gene has CDR1 GTSNPN and CDR2 SVGIG (reference sequence). Trimming took 2 bases from V and 5 from J, leaving 9 bases between them. This CDR3 reads CAWSSGETEAFF. As DNA, the CDR3 is TGTGCCTGGAGTTCCGGTGAGACTGAAGCTTTCTTT.